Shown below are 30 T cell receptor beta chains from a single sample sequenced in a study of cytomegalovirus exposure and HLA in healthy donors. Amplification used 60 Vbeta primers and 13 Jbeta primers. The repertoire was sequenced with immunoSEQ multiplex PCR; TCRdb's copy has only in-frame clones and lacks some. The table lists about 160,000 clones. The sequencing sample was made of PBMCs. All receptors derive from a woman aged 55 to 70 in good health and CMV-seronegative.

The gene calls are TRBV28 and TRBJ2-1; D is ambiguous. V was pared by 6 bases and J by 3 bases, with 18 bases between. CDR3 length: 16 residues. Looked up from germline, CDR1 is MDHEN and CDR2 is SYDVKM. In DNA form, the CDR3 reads TGTGCCAGCAGGCCCCGTGGTGGTAGAGTCTACAATGAGCAGTTCTTC. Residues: CASRPRGGRVYNEQFF. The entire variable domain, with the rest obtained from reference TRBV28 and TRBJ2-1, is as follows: DVKVTQSSRYLVKRTGEKVFLECVQDMDHENMFWYRQDPGLGLRLIYFSYDVKMKEKGDIPEGYSVSREKKERFSLILESASTNQTSMYLCASRPRGGRVYNEQFFGPGTRLTVL.

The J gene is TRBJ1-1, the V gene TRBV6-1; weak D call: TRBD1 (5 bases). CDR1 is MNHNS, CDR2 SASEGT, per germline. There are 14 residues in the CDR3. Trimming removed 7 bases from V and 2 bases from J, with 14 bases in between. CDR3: CASKEQVANTEAFF. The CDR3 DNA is TGTGCCAGCAAAGAACAGGTTGCCAACACTGAAGCTTTCTTT.

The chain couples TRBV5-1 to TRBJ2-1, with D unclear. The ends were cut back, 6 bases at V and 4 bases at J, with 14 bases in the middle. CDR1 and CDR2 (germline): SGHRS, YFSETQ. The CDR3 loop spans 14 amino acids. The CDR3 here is CASIPIELYNEQFF. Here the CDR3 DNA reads TGCGCCAGCATCCCTATAGAGCTTTACAATGAGCAGTTCTTC.

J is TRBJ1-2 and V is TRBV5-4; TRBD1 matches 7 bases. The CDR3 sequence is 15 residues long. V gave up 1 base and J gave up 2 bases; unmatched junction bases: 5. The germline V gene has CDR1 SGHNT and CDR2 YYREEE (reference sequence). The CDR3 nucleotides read TGTGCCAGCAGCTTGCCCCCGGGACAGAACTATGGCTACACCTTC. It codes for CASSLPPGQNYGYTF.

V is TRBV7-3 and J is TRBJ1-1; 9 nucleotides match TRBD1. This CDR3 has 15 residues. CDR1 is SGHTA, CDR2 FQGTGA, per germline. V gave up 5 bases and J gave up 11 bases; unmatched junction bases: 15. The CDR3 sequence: CASSNPTGGKTRAFF. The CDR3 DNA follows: TGTGCCAGCAGCAACCCGACAGGGGGGAAAACCAGGGCTTTCTTT.

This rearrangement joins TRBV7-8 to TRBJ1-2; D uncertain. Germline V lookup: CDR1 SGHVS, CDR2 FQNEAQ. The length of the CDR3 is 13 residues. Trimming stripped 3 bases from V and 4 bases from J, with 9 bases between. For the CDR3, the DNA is TGTGCCAGCAGCTTCGGGTGGAGCTATGGCTACACCTTC. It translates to CASSFGWSYGYTF.

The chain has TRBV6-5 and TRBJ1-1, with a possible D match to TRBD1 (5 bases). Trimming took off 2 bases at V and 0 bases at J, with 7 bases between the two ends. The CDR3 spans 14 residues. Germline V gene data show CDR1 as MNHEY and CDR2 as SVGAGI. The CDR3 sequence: CASSYQGLNTEAFF. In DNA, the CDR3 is TGTGCCAGCAGTTACCAGGGATTGAACACTGAAGCTTTCTTT.

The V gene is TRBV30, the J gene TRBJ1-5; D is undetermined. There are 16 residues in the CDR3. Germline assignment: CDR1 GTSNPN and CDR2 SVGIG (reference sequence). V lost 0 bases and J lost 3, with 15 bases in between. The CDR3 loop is CAWSVPSYRYNQPQHF. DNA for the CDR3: TGTGCCTGGAGTGTACCCTCGTACAGATACAATCAGCCCCAGCATTTT.

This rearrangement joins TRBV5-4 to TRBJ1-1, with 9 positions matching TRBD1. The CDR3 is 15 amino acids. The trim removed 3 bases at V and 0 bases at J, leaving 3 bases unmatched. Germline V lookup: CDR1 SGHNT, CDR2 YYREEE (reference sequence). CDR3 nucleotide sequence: TGTGCCAGCAGCTACAGGGACAGGGTGAACACTGAAGCTTTCTTT. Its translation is CASSYRDRVNTEAFF.

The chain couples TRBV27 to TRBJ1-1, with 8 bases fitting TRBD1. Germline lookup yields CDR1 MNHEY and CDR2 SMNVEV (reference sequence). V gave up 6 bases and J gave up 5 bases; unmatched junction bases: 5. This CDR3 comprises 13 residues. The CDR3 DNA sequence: TGTGCCAGCAGCCGACAGGGGCGGACTGAAGCTTTCTTT. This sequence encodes CASSRQGRTEAFF.

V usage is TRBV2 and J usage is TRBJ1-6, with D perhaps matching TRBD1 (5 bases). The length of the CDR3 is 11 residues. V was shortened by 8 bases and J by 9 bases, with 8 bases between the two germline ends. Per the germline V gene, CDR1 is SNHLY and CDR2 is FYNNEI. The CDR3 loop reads CASDGGSPLHF. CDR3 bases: TGTGCCAGCGACGGGGGTTCACCCCTCCACTTT.

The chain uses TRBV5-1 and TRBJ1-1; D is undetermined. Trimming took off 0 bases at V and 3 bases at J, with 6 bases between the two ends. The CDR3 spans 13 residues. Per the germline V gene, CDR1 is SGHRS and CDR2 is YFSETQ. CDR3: CASSLDPDTEAFF. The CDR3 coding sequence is TGCGCCAGCAGCTTGGATCCAGACACTGAAGCTTTCTTT.

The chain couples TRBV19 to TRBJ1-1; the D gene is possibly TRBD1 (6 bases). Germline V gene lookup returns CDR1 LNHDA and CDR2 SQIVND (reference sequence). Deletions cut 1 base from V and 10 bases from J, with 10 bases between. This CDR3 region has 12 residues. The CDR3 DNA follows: TGTGCCAGTAGTATAGTGGGGGCGCGAGCTTTCTTT. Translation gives CASSIVGARAFF.

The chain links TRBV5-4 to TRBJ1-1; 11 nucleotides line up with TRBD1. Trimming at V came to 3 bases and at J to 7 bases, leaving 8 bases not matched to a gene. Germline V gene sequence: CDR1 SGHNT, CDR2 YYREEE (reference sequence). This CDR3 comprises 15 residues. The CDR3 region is CASSSRDRGLGEAFF. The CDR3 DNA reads TGTGCCAGCAGCTCCCGGGACAGGGGGTTGGGTGAAGCTTTCTTT.

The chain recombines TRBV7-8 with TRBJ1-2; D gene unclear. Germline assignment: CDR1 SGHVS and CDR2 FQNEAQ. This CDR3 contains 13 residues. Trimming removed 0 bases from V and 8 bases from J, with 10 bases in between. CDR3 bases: TGTGCCAGCAGCTTAGCGTCGGGGATAGGCTACACCTTC. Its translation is CASSLASGIGYTF.

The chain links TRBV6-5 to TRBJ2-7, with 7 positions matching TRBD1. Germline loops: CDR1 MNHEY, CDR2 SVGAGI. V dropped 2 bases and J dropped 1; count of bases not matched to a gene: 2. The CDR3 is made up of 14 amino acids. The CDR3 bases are TGTGCCAGCAGTTACCAGGGGGTGTCCTACGAGCAGTACTTC. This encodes CASSYQGVSYEQYF.

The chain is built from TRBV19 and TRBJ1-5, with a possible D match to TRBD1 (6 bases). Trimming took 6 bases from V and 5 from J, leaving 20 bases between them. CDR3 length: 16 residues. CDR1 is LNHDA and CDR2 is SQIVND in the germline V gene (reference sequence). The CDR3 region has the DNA TGTGCCAGTAGCCCTCTCACGGGGGGGCGCGATCAGCCCCAGCATTTT. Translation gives CASSPLTGGRDQPQHF.

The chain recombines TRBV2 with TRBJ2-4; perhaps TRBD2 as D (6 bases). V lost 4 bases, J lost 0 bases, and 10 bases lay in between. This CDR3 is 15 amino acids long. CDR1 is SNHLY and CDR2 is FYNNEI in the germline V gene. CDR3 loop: CASSVGGLAKNIQYF. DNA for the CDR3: TGTGCCAGCAGTGTAGGAGGGTTAGCCAAAAACATTCAGTACTTC.

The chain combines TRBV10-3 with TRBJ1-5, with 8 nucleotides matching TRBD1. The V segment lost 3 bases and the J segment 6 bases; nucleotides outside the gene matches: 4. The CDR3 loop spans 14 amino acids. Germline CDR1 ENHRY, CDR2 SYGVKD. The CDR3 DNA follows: TGTGCCATCAGTGACTCAGGGGGCGGTCAGCCCCAGCATTTT. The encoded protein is CAISDSGGGQPQHF.

The CDR3: CASTWGGIWATEAFF. In nucleotides, the CDR3 is TGTGCCAGCACTTGGGGGGGGATCTGGGCCACTGAAGCTTTCTTT. The V call is TRBV11-2, the J call TRBJ1-1, with a weak D call TRBD1 (5 bases). V lost 7 bases and J 4 bases, leaving 19 bases between the germline ends. In germline, CDR1 is SGHAT, CDR2 FQNNGV. This CDR3 contains 15 residues.

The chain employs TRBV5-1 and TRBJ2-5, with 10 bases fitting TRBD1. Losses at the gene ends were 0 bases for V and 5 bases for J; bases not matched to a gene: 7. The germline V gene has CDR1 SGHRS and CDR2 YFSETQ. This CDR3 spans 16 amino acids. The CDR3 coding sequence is TGCGCCAGCAGCTTGGTTGGGACAGGGGTTGGGGAGACCCAGTACTTC. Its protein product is CASSLVGTGVGETQYF. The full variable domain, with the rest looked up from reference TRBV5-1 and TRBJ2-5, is KAGVTQTPRYLIKTRGQQVTLSCSPISGHRSVSWYQQTPGQGLQFLFEYFSETQRNKGNFPGRFSGRQFSNSRSEMNVSTLELGDSALYLCASSLVGTGVGETQYFGPGTRLLVL.

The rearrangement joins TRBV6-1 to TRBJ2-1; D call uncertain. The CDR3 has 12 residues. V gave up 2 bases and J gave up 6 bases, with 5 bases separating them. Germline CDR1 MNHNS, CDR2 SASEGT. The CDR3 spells CASSERLNEQFF. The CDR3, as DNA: TGTGCCAGCAGTGAAAGACTCAATGAGCAGTTCTTC.

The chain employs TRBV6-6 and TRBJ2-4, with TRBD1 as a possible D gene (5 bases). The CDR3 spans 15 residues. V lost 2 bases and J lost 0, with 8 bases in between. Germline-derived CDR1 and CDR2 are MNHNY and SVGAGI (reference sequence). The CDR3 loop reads CASSYGALAKNIQYF. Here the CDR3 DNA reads TGTGCCAGCAGTTACGGGGCTCTAGCCAAAAACATTCAGTACTTC.

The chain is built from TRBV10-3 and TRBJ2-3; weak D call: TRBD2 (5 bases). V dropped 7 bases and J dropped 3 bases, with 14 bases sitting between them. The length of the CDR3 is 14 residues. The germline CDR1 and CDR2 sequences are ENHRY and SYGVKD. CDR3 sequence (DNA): TGTGCCATCAAGGCTAGCTCGGGGACAGATACGCAGTATTTT. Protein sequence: CAIKASSGTDTQYF.

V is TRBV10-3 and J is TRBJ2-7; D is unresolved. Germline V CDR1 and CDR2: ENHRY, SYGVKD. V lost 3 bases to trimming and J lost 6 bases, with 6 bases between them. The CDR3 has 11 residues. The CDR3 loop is CAISEASEQYF. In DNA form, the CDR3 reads TGTGCCATCAGTGAAGCGAGCGAGCAGTACTTC.

The CDR3 protein is CASSEGLAGVKETQYF. CDR3 DNA: TGTGCCAGCAGCGAGGGACTAGCGGGAGTCAAAGAGACCCAGTACTTC. V usage is TRBV5-4 and J usage is TRBJ2-5, with 14 bases lining up with TRBD2. With 4 bases clipped from V and 3 bases from J, the junction kept 5 bases outside the gene matches. This CDR3 is built from 16 residues. Germline assignment: CDR1 SGHNT and CDR2 YYREEE (reference sequence).

For the CDR3, the DNA is TGTGCCAGCAGTTTAGACATAGGCTCCTACGAGCAGTACTTC. It yields the protein CASSLDIGSYEQYF. The chain is built from TRBV27 and TRBJ2-7; the D is unclear. The CDR3 has 14 residues. Germline CDR1 is MNHEY and CDR2 is SMNVEV (reference sequence). Trimming removed 2 bases from V and 0 bases from J, with 8 bases in between.

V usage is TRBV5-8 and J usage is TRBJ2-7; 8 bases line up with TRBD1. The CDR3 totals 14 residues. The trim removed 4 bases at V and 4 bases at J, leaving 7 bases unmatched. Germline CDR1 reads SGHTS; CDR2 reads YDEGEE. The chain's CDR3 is CASSHGQGQYEQYF. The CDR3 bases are TGTGCCAGCAGCCACGGACAGGGACAGTACGAGCAGTACTTC.

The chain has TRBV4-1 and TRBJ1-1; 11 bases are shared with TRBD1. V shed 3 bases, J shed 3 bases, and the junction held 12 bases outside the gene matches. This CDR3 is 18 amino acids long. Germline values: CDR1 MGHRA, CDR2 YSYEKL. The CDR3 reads CASSQWDRGFPEDTEAFF. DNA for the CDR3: TGCGCCAGCAGCCAGTGGGACAGGGGGTTCCCTGAGGACACTGAAGCTTTCTTT.

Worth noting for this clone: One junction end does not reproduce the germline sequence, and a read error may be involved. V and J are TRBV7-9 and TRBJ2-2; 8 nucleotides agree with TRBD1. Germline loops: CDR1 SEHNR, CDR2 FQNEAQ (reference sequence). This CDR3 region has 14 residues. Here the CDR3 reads CASTLGQGIGELFF. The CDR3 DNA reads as TGTGCCAGCACCTTAGGACAGGGAATCGGGGAGCTGTTTTTT.